This is a list of T cell receptor beta chains from one sample in a study of brain T cells in children with intractable seizures. Some clones are missing from TCRdb's copy, which holds only in-frame ones; the method was immunoSEQ multiplex PCR. This table has 300,000 to 400,000 clones, 93% appearing once. The starting material was peripheral blood, obtained 4 to 5 months after surgery. The source of these receptors is a boy under two years old with tuberous sclerosis and intractable seizures. Both conserved end residues are part of each CDR3. The D gene is left open where the match is weak. Size is omitted from some rows. Given values are once, few, many or a class for expanded clones.

d_call clone_size j_call v_call cdr3_nt cdr3_aa
. . TRBJ2-7 TRBV5-1 TGCGCCAGCAGCTCCCAGGCGGGGGCTAGGACCTACGAGCAGTACTTC CASSSQAGARTYEQYF
. . TRBJ2-1 TRBV11-2 TGTGCCAGCAGCTTAGATCCCTCAAGCTACAATGAGCAGTTCTTC CASSLDPSSYNEQFF
. once TRBJ1-2 TRBV7-9 TGTGCCAGCAGCTTTTTAGCACAGGGTAATGGCTACACCTTC CASSFLAQGNGYTF
. . TRBJ2-5 TRBV7-5 TGTGCCAGAAGCCGCAGACAGGGGGCCCCGGGACTAGCAATCCCCCAGTACTTC CARSRRQGAPGLAIPQYF
. once TRBJ1-1 TRBV4-1 TGCGCCAGCAGCCAAGATGGGGGGGTTTTCTTT CASSQDGGVFF
. once TRBJ1-2 TRBV9 TGTGCCAGCAGCGTAGATCCCGAACGAAGAGGCTACACCTTC CASSVDPERRGYTF
TRBD1 . TRBJ2-7 TRBV5-1 TGCGCCAGTGGACAGGGCGAAGTGGGTTGGTCCTACGAGCAGTACTTC CASGQGEVGWSYEQYF
. . TRBJ1-1 TRBV2 TGTGCCAGCACTACTCTAATTGGGGGCTGGGGACCAAACACTGAAGCTTTCTTT CASTTLIGGWGPNTEAFF
TRBD2 . TRBJ2-3 TRBV13 TGTGCCAGCAGCTTGTCTAGCGGTAGCACAGATACGCAGTATTTT CASSLSSGSTDTQYF
. . TRBJ2-6 TRBV4-1 TGCGCCAGCAGCCAAGTAGGCAGCTCTGGGGCCAACGTCCTGACTTTC CASSQVGSSGANVLTF
TRBD1 . TRBJ2-7 TRBV28 TGTGCCAGCAGTTCCACCCCGGGGACAGGACCCCGGATTTACGAGCAGTACTTC CASSSTPGTGPRIYEQYF
. . TRBJ2-3 TRBV24-1 TGTGCCACCAGTGATATGAGACTCCCCACCACAGATACGCAGTATTTT CATSDMRLPTTDTQYF
. . TRBJ2-7 TRBV24-1 TGTGCCACCAGTGATTTTTCCCCCGGGTCAAGGAGCTACGAGCAGTACTTC CATSDFSPGSRSYEQYF
. once TRBJ2-1 TRBV19 TGTGCCAGTAGTATAGGAGAGAGTGAGCAGTTCTTC CASSIGESEQFF
. . TRBJ2-7 TRBV11-3 TGTGCCAGCAGCCACCCGGGGTCCGAGCAGTACTTC CASSHPGSEQYF
. . TRBJ1-1 TRBV11-2 TGTGCCAGCAGCTACGACATGAACACTGAAGCTTTCTTT CASSYDMNTEAFF
TRBD2 . TRBJ2-5 TRBV6-1 TGTGCCAGCAGTGACGGCGGGGGGCTAGAGACCCAGTACTTC CASSDGGGLETQYF
. . TRBJ2-3 TRBV3-1/TRBV3-2 TGTGCCAGCAGCCGAGCGACGGTAAGCGAGGCAGATACGCAGTATTTT CASSRATVSEADTQYF
. once TRBJ1-6 TRBV6-6 TGTGCCACGATAGCAGGGGTGGGTTCACCCCTCCACTTT CATIAGVGSPLHF
TRBD2 . TRBJ2-5 TRBV3-1/TRBV3-2 TGTGCCAGCAGCCAAGCGCTAGCGGGGGGGCCACGGACCCAGTACTTC CASSQALAGGPRTQYF
. . TRBJ1-5 TRBV4-1 TGCGCCAGCAGCCAAGACGGGGCGGCCCAGCATTTT CASSQDGAAQHF
. . TRBJ2-5 TRBV5-6 TGTGCCAGCAGCCGCGGGGTTGAGTGGGATGAGGAGACCCAGTACTTC CASSRGVEWDEETQYF
TRBD1 . TRBJ2-7 TRBV2 TGTGCCAGCAGTCAAGAAGGGACAGGGGCCTTCTACGAGCAGTACTTC CASSQEGTGAFYEQYF
TRBD2 . TRBJ2-7 TRBV6-1 TGTGCCAGCAGTGCCACTAGCGGGTTTACCACCCACGAGCAGTACTTC CASSATSGFTTHEQYF
TRBD2 . TRBJ2-7 TRBV4-1 TGCGCCAGCAGCCAAGTCGGGGGGATCGGCGAGCAGTACTTC CASSQVGGIGEQYF
TRBD1 . TRBJ2-7 TRBV6-6 TGTGCCAGCAGTTACTCTCCCGGGACAGAAAATTACGAGCAGTACTTC CASSYSPGTENYEQYF
. . TRBJ2-5 TRBV3-1/TRBV3-2 TGTGCCAGCAGCCAAGAAGGAGGAGGTCCCCAGGAAGAGACCCAGTACTTC CASSQEGGGPQEETQYF
. . TRBJ2-7 TRBV30 TGTGCCTGGAGTGTGGGTTTCGGGCAGTACTTC CAWSVGFGQYF
. once TRBJ1-1 TRBV19 TGTGCCAGTACCCCCGACAGCTCATTCATGAACACTGAAGCTTTCTTT CASTPDSSFMNTEAFF
. . TRBJ2-7 TRBV23-1 TGCGCCAGCAGTCAACGAACGGACAGTCTGTTCCTCCACGAGCAGTACTTC CASSQRTDSLFLHEQYF
TRBD1 . TRBJ1-1 TRBV20-1 TGCAGTGCTAGTCACGGGACAGGGCAGAACACTGAAGCTTTCTTT CSASHGTGQNTEAFF
TRBD1 . TRBJ1-2 TRBV4-1 TGCGCCAGCAGCCAAGGAAAAGGACAGGGCTATGGCTACACCTTC CASSQGKGQGYGYTF
. few TRBJ1-6 TRBV7-9 TGTGCCAGCCACCGGGACCCCTCCTATAATTCACCCCTCCACTTT CASHRDPSYNSPLHF
. . TRBJ2-7 TRBV27 TGTGCCAGCAGCTCCAACGGTTTCGAGCAGTACTTC CASSSNGFEQYF
TRBD1 . TRBJ2-7 TRBV6-5 TGTGCCAGCAGTTACCGGGACAGGGCCGAGCAGTACTTC CASSYRDRAEQYF